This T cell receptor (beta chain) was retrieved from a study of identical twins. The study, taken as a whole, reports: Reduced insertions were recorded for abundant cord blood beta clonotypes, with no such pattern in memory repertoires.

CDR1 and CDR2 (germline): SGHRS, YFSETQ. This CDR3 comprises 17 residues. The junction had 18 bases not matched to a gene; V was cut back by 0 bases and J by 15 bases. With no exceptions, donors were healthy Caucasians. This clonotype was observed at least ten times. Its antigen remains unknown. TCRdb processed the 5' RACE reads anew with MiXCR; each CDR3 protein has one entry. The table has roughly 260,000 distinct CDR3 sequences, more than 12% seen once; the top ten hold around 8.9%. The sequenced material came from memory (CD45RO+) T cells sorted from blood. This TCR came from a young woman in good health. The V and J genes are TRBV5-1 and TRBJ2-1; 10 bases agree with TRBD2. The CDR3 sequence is CASSLGTLAGGQSTTFF. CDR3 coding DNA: TGCGCCAGCAGCTTGGGGACCTTAGCGGGGGGCCAGAGCACTACGTTCTTC.